Described below is a single TCR beta chain sequence and its context. The antigen is unknown. This entry belongs to a study of cytotoxic CD8 clonotypes in ibrutinib-treated CLL. Study findings and constraints: Ibrutinib response saw clonality rise, and progression saw it return toward baseline.

Assay: immunoSEQ multiplex PCR; the TCRdb copy retains only in-frame clones and omits some. The table includes about 140,000 clones, 70% to 85% detected once. Germline V lookup: CDR1 SNHLY, CDR2 FYNNEI. The CDR3 runs 15 residues. V lost 3 bases, J lost 10 bases, and 9 bases stayed unmatched. The clonotype originates from a human donor with chronic lymphocytic leukemia. The source material was PBMCs, sampled after 12 months of ibrutinib treatment. The chain carries TRBV2 and TRBJ1-4; TRBD1 agrees at 9 bases. This chain's CDR3 is CASSDPGQGSGKLFF. Here the CDR3 DNA reads TGTGCCAGCAGTGATCCGGGACAGGGTTCTGGAAAACTGTTTTTT.